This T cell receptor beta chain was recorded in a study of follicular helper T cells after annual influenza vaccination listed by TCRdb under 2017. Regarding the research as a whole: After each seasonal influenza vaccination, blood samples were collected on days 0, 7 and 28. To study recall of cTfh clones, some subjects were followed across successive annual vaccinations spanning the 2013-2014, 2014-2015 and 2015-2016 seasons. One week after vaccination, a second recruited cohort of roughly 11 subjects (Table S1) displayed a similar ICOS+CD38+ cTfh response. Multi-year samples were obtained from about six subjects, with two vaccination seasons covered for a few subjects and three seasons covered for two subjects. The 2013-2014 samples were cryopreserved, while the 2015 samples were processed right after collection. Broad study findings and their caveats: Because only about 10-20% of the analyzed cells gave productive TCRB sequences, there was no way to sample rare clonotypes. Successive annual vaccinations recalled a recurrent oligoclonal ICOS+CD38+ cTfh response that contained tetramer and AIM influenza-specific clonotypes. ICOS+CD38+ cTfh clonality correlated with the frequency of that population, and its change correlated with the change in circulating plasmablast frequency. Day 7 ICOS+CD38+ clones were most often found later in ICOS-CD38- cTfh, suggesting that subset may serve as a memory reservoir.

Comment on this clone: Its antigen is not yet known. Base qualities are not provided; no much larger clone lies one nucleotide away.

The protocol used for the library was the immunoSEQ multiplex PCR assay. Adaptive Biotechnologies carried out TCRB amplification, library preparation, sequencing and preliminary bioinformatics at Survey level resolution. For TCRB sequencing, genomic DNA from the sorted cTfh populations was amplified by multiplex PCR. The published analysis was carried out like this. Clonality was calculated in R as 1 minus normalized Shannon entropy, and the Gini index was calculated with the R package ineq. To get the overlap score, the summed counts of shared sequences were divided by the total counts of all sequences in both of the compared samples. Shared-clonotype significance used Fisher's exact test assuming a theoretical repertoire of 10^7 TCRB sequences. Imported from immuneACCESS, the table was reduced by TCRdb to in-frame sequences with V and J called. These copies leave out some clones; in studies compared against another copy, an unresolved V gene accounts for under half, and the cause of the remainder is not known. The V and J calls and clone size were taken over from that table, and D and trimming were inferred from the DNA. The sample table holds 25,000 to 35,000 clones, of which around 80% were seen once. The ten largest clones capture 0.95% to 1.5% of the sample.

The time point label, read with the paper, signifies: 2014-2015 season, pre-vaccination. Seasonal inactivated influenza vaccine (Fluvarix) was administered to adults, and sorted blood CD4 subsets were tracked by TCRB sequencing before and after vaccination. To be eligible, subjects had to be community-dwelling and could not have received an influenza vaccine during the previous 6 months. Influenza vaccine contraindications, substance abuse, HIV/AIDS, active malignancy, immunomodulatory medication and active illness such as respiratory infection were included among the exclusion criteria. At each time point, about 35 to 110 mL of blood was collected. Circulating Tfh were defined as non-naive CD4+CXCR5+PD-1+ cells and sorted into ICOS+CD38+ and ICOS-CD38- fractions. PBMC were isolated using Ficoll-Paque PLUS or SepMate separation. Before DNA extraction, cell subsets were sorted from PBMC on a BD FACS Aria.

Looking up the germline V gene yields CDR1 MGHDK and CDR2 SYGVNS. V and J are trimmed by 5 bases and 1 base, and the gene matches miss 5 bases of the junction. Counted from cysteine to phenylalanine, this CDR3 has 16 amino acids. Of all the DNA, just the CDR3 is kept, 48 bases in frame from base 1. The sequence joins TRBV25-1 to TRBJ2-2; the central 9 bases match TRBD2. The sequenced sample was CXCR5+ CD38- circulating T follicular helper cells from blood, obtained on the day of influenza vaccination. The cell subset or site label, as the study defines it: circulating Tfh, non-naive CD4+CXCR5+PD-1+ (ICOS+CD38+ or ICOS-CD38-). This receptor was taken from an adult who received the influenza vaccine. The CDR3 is CASSLFSGRNTGELFF. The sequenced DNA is TGTGCCAGCAGTCTATTTAGCGGGAGGAACACCGGGGAGCTGTTTTTT.